This TCR beta chain was identified during a study of identical twins. TCRdb reanalysed the 5' RACE reads using MiXCR and keeps one entry per CDR3 protein. Of under 250,000 distinct CDR3 sequences in the sample, about 7.5% are singletons; the top ten hold 1.9%. Study-level points and caveats: The study found excess low generation probability among twin-shared out-of-frame alpha sequences.

A remark on this clonotype: Its target is unknown.

The same sample was also studied in work on yellow fever vaccine responses in identical twins.

This TCR derives from a young woman in good health. What was sequenced was memory (CD45RO+) T cells sorted from blood.

CDR3 loop: CASIGGQGSYSPLHF. The CDR3 DNA is TGTGCCAGCATTGGGGGACAGGGGTCTTATTCACCCCTCCACTTT. The chain links TRBV6-1 to TRBJ1-6; 10 bases map to TRBD1. CDR1 is MNHNS, CDR2 SASEGT, per germline. Trimming took 7 bases from V and 8 from J; bases not matched to a gene: 8. The CDR3 loop spans 15 amino acids.